One sample yielded the 30 T cell receptor beta chains listed below, sequenced in a study of response to subunit inactivated influenza vaccine. TCRdb ran MiXCR on the RT-PCR reads and lists one entry per CDR3 protein. The sample holds more than 150,000 distinct CDR3 sequences, nearly 9.5% seen once. The source was non-naive T cells sorted from PBMCs, collected on the day of vaccination. The receptors originated from a man aged 50-60 years who received an inactivated influenza vaccine.

This clonotype was found a few times. V gene TRBV27 combines with J gene TRBJ2-2; 10 bases fit TRBD2. Germline CDR1 and CDR2: MNHEY and SMNVEV (reference sequence). The V gene end was trimmed by 4 bases and the J gene end by 7 bases; junction bases not matched to a gene: 6. CDR3 length: 15 amino acids. CDR3 in DNA: TGTGCCAGCAGTTACGAGCGGGAGGGCTTCGGGGAGCTGTTTTTT. Residues: CASSYEREGFGELFF.

This clonotype has at least ten counts. This CDR3 is CASSTPTGTANYEQYF. The DNA for the CDR3 is TGTGCCAGCAGTACACCGACCGGGACAGCTAATTACGAGCAGTACTTC. The chain employs TRBV12-3 or TRBV12-4 and TRBJ2-7; 7 bases fit TRBD1. V lost 5 bases, J lost 4 bases, and 14 bases stayed unmatched. CDR3 length: 16 residues.

This clonotype was observed a handful of times. The chain has TRBV30 and TRBJ2-7; 8 bases line up with TRBD2. The ends lost 7 bases at V and 0 bases at J; junction bases unmatched: 8. This CDR3 contains 14 residues. Germline loops: CDR1 GTSNPN, CDR2 SVGIG (reference sequence). CDR3 in amino acids: CALISGKNSYEQYF. In nucleotides, the CDR3 is TGTGCCTTGATTAGCGGGAAAAACTCCTACGAGCAGTACTTC. Filled out from reference TRBV30 and TRBJ2-7, the complete variable domain reads SQTIHQWPATLVQPVGSPLSLECTVEGTSNPNLYWYRQAAGRGLQLLFYSVGIGQISSEVPQNLSASRPQDRQFILSSKKLLLSDSGFYLCALISGKNSYEQYFGPGTRLTVT.

This clonotype came up a few times. V gene TRBV5-6 combines with J gene TRBJ2-1, with 10 positions matching TRBD1. J was trimmed by 1 base and V by 5 bases; bases with no gene match: 3. Per the germline V gene, CDR1 is SGHDT and CDR2 is YYEEEE. The CDR3 is 15 residues long. The CDR3 bases are TGTGCCAGCAGTTGGGGACAGGGGTCCTACAATGAGCAGTTCTTC. It translates to CASSWGQGSYNEQFF.

This clonotype has ten or more counts. V and J are TRBV6-2 or TRBV6-3 and TRBJ1-1, with D maybe TRBD1 (5 bases). The CDR3 runs 13 residues. Looked up from germline, CDR1 is MNHEY and CDR2 is SVGEGT. V was trimmed by 0 bases and J by 8 bases, leaving 10 bases between them. The CDR3 DNA sequence: TGTGCCAGCAGTTACTCAGAACAGGCGGAAGCTTTCTTT. Amino acid sequence: CASSYSEQAEAFF.

A remark on this clonotype: Since a much larger clone is just one base distant, this may be a read error. The V call is TRBV7-2, the J call TRBJ2-1; D is unclear. Germline CDR1 reads SGHTA; CDR2 reads FQGNSA. Trimming pared 4 bases from V and 3 bases from J, leaving 7 bases between. The CDR3 is 13 amino acids. The CDR3 bases are TGTGCCAGCAGCTCCTACGGCTACAATGAGCAGTTCTTC. Translating gives CASSSYGYNEQFF.

The V gene is TRBV29-1, the J gene TRBJ2-7, with 12 bases that match TRBD2. Germline V gene data show CDR1 as SQVTM and CDR2 as ANQGSEA. Trimming cost V 6 bases and J 1 base; bases outside gene matches: 10. The CDR3 length is 16 residues. The CDR3 is CSVTGTSGRLSYEQYF. The CDR3 DNA reads as TGCAGCGTGACCGGGACTAGCGGGCGTCTTTCCTACGAGCAGTACTTC.

The chain employs TRBV2 and TRBJ2-2; no clear D gene. Trimming left V 7 bases short and J 4 bases short, with 16 bases between. The CDR3 totals 15 residues. Germline V gene data show CDR1 as SNHLY and CDR2 as FYNNEI. CDR3 coding DNA: TGTGCCAGCAAGGGCGACTCCCCAACCACCGGGGAGCTGTTTTTT. This gives the protein CASKGDSPTTGELFF.

This clonotype was seen more than once but under ten times. The CDR3 loop is CASSVSQGLQETQYF. The CDR3 DNA is TGTGCCAGCAGCGTCTCACAGGGTTTACAAGAGACCCAGTACTTC. This chain connects TRBV9 to TRBJ2-5; perhaps TRBD1 as D (6 bases). Between the trimmed V and J ends, which lost 2 bases and 2 bases, there was a span of 13 bases. Germline CDR1 and CDR2: SGDLS and YYNGEE. The CDR3 totals 15 residues.

This clonotype was seen a single time. This chain links TRBV5-1 with TRBJ1-4, with D uncertain. The CDR3 loop spans 15 amino acids. Trimming shortened V by 5 bases and J by 7 bases, and 18 bases separated the two germline ends. Looked up from germline, CDR1 is SGHRS and CDR2 is YFSETQ. Here the CDR3 reads CASRISGIRGEKLFF. The CDR3 DNA sequence: TGCGCCAGCAGAATCAGTGGGATCCGGGGTGAAAAACTGTTTTTT.

This clonotype was observed a handful of times. This chain joins TRBV2 and TRBJ1-4; D gene unclear. This CDR3 has 13 residues. CDR1 is SNHLY, CDR2 FYNNEI, per germline. V was trimmed by 6 bases and J by 8 bases, leaving 13 bases between them. The CDR3 DNA sequence: TGTGCCAGCAGGGAGGCAGCGAAAGAAAAACTGTTTTTT. Translation: CASREAAKEKLFF.

V gene TRBV2 combines with J gene TRBJ1-5, with TRBD1 matching over 9 bases. Germline V lookup: CDR1 SNHLY, CDR2 FYNNEI. The CDR3 contains 15 residues. V gave up 3 bases and J gave up 3 bases; unmatched junction bases: 3. CDR3 residues: CASSDGTGLNQPQHF. The CDR3 DNA is TGTGCCAGCAGTGATGGGACAGGGCTCAATCAGCCCCAGCATTTT.

Details on this clonotype: One end of the junction fails to match germline, which may point to a read error. This chain links TRBV5-1 with TRBJ2-1, with TRBD2 matching 7 bases. The CDR3 totals 15 residues. The germline gives CDR1 SGHRS, CDR2 YFSETQ. The chain's CDR3 is CASSRDGGDYNGQFF. CDR3 in DNA: TGCGCCAGCAGCCGTGATGGTGGGGACTACAATGGGCAGTTCTTC.

The CDR3 region is CASSQDEGSLIINEQFF. The CDR3 DNA reads as TGCGCCAGCAGCCAAGATGAAGGGAGTCTAATCATCAATGAGCAGTTCTTC. The V gene is TRBV4-1, the J gene TRBJ2-1, with TRBD2 as a possible D gene (5 bases). This CDR3 is built from 17 residues. V dropped 0 bases and J dropped 6 bases, with 18 bases sitting between them. The V gene's germline CDR1 is MGHRA and CDR2 YSYEKL.

The chain carries TRBV11-1 and TRBJ2-6; the D gene is possibly TRBD2 (6 bases). Germline loops: CDR1 SGHAT, CDR2 FQDESV (reference sequence). Deletions cut 5 bases from V and 0 bases from J, with 20 bases between. The CDR3 totals 19 residues. The CDR3 DNA reads TGTGCCAGCAGCACCCGACGGAGGGAAAAGCCCTCTGGGGCCAACGTCCTGACTTTC. Residues: CASSTRRREKPSGANVLTF.

This clonotype was seen ten or more times. The J gene is TRBJ2-7, the V gene TRBV12-3 or TRBV12-4, with TRBD1 as a possible D gene (6 bases). Trimming took 5 bases from V and 2 from J, leaving 13 bases between them. CDR3 size: 14 residues. CDR3 sequence (DNA): TGTGCCAGCAGTCTGGGACACCAGACCTACGAGCAGTACTTC. It codes for CASSLGHQTYEQYF.

This clonotype was seen only a few times. The CDR3, as DNA: TGCGCCAGCACCCCCGGGGCGGGGTTCTCCCAAGAGACCCAGTACTTC. Protein product: CASTPGAGFSQETQYF. The rearrangement uses TRBV5-1 and TRBJ2-5; possibly TRBD2 for D (6 bases). The CDR3 is 16 residues long. CDR1 is SGHRS, CDR2 YFSETQ, per germline. Trimming took off 6 bases at V and 1 base at J, with 19 bases between the two ends.

This clonotype turned up a few times. The rearrangement uses TRBV11-2 and TRBJ2-5; 10 positions match TRBD1. CDR1 is SGHAT and CDR2 is FQNNGV in the germline V gene. Trimming took 6 bases from V and 4 from J; bases not matched to a gene: 11. The CDR3 is 16 residues long. The CDR3: CASSLTRTGGGETQYF. The CDR3 nucleotides read TGTGCCAGCAGTTTAACCAGGACAGGGGGAGGAGAGACCCAGTACTTC. The whole variable domain, remainder taken from reference TRBV11-2 and TRBJ2-5, is EAGVAQSPRYKIIEKRQSVAFWCNPISGHATLYWYQQILGQGPKLLIQFQNNGVVDDSQLPKDRFSAERLKGVDSTLKIQPAKLEDSAVYLCASSLTRTGGGETQYFGPGTRLLVL.

This clonotype was counted a few times. The CDR3 loop is CASSSSGSGVNEQFF. The CDR3 DNA is TGTGCCAGCAGTTCTAGCGGTTCCGGGGTCAATGAGCAGTTCTTC. This sequence joins TRBV28 and TRBJ2-1; 7 nucleotides agree with TRBD2. The germline V gene has CDR1 MDHEN and CDR2 SYDVKM. V shed 4 bases and J 6 bases; nucleotides not matched to a gene: 9. CDR3 length equals 15 residues.

This clonotype was counted many times. The rearrangement joins TRBV4-1 to TRBJ1-5; the D is unclear. The CDR3 extends over 13 amino acids. Trimming removed 0 bases from V and 6 bases from J, with 6 bases in between. Germline V gene sequence: CDR1 MGHRA, CDR2 YSYEKL. In DNA form, the CDR3 reads TGCGCCAGCAGCCAAGATCCTGGTCAGCCCCAGCATTTT. Translating gives CASSQDPGQPQHF.

This clonotype was counted at least ten times. V is TRBV18 and J is TRBJ2-7; TRBD2 might be the D (6 bases). V gave up 6 bases and J gave up 4 bases, with 10 bases separating them. Germline V CDR1 and CDR2: KGHSH, LQKENI. The CDR3 runs 12 residues. The CDR3 is CASSEGRYEQYF. Here the CDR3 DNA reads TGTGCCAGCTCCGAAGGGAGGTACGAGCAGTACTTC.

This clonotype showed up just a few times. V gene TRBV7-9 combines with J gene TRBJ1-1; the D gene is possibly TRBD1 (5 bases). CDR1 is SEHNR and CDR2 is FQNEAQ in the germline V gene (reference sequence). The CDR3 is made up of 12 amino acids. The V end lost 4 bases, the J end lost 8 bases, and 11 bases lay between the germline ends. CDR3 in DNA: TGTGCCAGCAGCTGGGGGACGGCAGAAGCTTTCTTT. This translates into CASSWGTAEAFF.

This clonotype has more than one count but fewer than ten. The chain employs TRBV20-1 and TRBJ2-7, with D perhaps being TRBD1 or TRBD2 (5 bases each). Trimming shortened V by 8 bases and J by 2 bases, and 13 bases separated the two germline ends. The CDR3 length is 12 residues. CDR1 and CDR2 from the germline V gene are DFQATT and SNEGSKA (reference sequence). CDR3 coding DNA: TGCAGTACTCGGGACGGCACCTACGAGCAGTACTTC. Its translation is CSTRDGTYEQYF.

The chain is built from TRBV7-2 and TRBJ2-7; 12 bases agree with TRBD2. Losses at the gene ends were 1 base for V and 2 bases for J; bases not matched to a gene: 6. The germline V gene has CDR1 SGHTA and CDR2 FQGNSA. The CDR3 runs to 17 residues. CDR3: CASSLGPLAGGTYEQYF. The CDR3 coding sequence is TGTGCCAGCAGCTTAGGGCCTCTAGCGGGAGGGACCTACGAGCAGTACTTC.

This clonotype was seen only a few times. V and J are TRBV3-1 and TRBJ1-4, with a possible D match to TRBD1 (5 bases). Germline V lookup: CDR1 LGHDT, CDR2 YNNKEL (reference sequence). Trimming took off 0 bases at V and 3 bases at J, with 14 bases between the two ends. CDR3 length equals 17 residues. CDR3 amino acids: CASSQDLATASNEKLFF. The CDR3 DNA follows: TGTGCCAGCAGCCAAGATCTTGCGACAGCTTCTAATGAAAAACTGTTTTTT.

The V and J genes are TRBV28 and TRBJ1-2, with D unclear. The CDR3 has 15 residues. Trimming stripped 7 bases from V and 4 bases from J, with 19 bases between. Germline V gene lookup returns CDR1 MDHEN and CDR2 SYDVKM. CDR3 nucleotide sequence: TGTGCCAGCAAACCCGCTGGGATGGAGTCCTATGGCTACACCTTC. It specifies CASKPAGMESYGYTF.

This clonotype was observed a few times. The chain recombines TRBV14 with TRBJ1-2; possible D gene TRBD1, 5 bases. The ends were cut back, 0 bases at V and 8 bases at J, with 19 bases in the middle. Germline V CDR1 and CDR2: SGHDN, FVKESK. This CDR3 spans 16 amino acids. The chain's CDR3 is CASSQDLRGRGGGYTF. The CDR3 nucleotides read TGTGCCAGCAGCCAAGATTTGAGGGGAAGAGGCGGAGGCTACACCTTC.

This clonotype showed up many times. The chain carries TRBV20-1 and TRBJ2-3; TRBD2 aligns across 8 bases. CDR1 and CDR2 from the germline V gene are DFQATT and SNEGSKA (reference sequence). With 5 bases clipped from V and 5 bases from J, the junction kept 9 bases outside the gene matches. The CDR3 is made up of 14 amino acids. The CDR3 region is CSADKAGALDTQYF. The CDR3 DNA reads TGCAGTGCTGATAAAGCGGGAGCCTTAGATACGCAGTATTTT.

The CDR3 loop reads CAISEGGRALNEQFF. The CDR3 coding sequence is TGTGCCATCAGTGAGGGCGGGAGGGCCCTTAATGAGCAGTTCTTC. The chain is built from TRBV10-3 and TRBJ2-1; 9 bases align to TRBD2. Germline V CDR1 and CDR2: ENHRY, SYGVKD. This CDR3 comprises 15 residues. With V trimmed by 2 bases and J by 7 bases, 6 bases remained unmatched.

This clonotype showed up many times. The rearrangement joins TRBV6-5 to TRBJ1-1; D gene unclear. V shed 2 bases and J shed 5 bases, with 21 bases lying between them. CDR1 is MNHEY and CDR2 is SVGAGI in the germline V gene. The CDR3 length is 17 residues. CDR3 in amino acids: CASSYIPMASRVTEAFF. CDR3 coding DNA: TGTGCCAGCAGTTACATCCCGATGGCCTCTCGGGTGACTGAAGCTTTCTTT.